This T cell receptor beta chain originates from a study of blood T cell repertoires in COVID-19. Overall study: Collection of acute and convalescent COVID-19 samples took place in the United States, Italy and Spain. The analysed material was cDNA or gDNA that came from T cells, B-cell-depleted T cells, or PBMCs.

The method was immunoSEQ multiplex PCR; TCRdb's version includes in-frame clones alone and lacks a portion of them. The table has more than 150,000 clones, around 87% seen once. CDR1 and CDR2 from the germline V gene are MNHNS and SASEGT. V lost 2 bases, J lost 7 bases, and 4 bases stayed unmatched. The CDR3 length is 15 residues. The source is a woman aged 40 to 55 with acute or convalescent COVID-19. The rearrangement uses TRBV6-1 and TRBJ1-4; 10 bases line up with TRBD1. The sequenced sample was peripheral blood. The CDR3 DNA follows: TGTGCCAGCAGTGAACAGGGACAGGGGTTTGAAAAACTGTTTTTT. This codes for CASSEQGQGFEKLFF.